The clone carrying this T cell receptor beta chain was seen just once. The assay was immunoSEQ multiplex PCR, and TCRdb's table has in-frame clones only and misses some. The sample has around 130,000 clones; roughly 96% are singletons. Germline V lookup: CDR1 LNHDA, CDR2 SQIVND (reference sequence). Germline trimming cut 5 bases from V and 5 bases from J; bases unmatched to any gene: 5. This CDR3 spans 13 amino acids. The sample originates from a study of T cell changes during pregnancy in multiple sclerosis. This TCR was recovered from a female donor with multiple sclerosis, enrolled in a pregnancy study. V gene TRBV19 combines with J gene TRBJ2-7; TRBD1 matches 8 bases. Sequenced material: peripheral blood, taken after pregnancy. The CDR3 protein is CASSGDRGDEQYF. CDR3 in DNA: TGTGCCAGTAGTGGAGACAGGGGTGACGAGCAGTACTTC.